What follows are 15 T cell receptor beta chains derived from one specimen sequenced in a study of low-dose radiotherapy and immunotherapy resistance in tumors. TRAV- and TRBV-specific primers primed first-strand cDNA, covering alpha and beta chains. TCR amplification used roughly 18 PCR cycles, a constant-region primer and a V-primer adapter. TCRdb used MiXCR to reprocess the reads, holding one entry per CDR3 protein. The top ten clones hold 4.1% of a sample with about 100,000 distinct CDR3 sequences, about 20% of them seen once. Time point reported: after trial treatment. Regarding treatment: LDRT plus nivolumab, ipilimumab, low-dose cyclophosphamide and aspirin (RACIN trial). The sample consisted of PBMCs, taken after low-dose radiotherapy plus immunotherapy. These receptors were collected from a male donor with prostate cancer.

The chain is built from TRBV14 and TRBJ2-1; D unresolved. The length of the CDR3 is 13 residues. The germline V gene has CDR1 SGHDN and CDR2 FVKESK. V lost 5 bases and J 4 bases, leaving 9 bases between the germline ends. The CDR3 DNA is TGTGCCAGCAGCTCCCAGTGGTACAATGAGCAGTTCTTC. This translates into CASSSQWYNEQFF.

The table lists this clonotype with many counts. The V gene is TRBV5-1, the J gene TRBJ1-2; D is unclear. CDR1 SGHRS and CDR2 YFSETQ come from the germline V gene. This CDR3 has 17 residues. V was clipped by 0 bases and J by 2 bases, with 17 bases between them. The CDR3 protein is CASSLARSDKGNYGYTF. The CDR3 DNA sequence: TGCGCCAGCAGCTTGGCCCGGTCAGACAAGGGAAACTATGGCTACACCTTC.

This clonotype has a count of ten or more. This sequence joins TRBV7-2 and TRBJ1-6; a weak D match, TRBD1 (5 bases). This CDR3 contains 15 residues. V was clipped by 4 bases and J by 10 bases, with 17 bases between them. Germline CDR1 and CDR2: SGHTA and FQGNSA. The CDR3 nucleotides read TGTGCCAGCAGCTCCCGGGCCTCTCGGGGCTCACCCCTCCACTTT. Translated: CASSSRASRGSPLHF.

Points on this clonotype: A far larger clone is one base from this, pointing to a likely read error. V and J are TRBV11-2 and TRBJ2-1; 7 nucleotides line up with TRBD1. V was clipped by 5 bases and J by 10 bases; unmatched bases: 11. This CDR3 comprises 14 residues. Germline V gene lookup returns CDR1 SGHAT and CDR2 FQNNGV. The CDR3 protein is CASSPETQGNEQFF. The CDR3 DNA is TGTGCCAGCAGCCCAGAAACACAGGGGAACGAGCAGTTCTTC. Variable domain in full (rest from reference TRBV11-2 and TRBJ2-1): EAGVAQSPRYKIIEKRQSVAFWCNPISGHATLYWYQQILGQGPKLLIQFQNNGVVDDSQLPKDRFSAERLKGVDSTLKIQPAKLEDSAVYLCASSPETQGNEQFFGPGTRLTVL.

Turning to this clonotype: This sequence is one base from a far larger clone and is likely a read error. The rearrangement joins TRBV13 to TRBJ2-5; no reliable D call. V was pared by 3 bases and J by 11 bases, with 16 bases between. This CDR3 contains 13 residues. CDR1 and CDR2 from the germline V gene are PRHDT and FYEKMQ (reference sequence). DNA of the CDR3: TGTGCCAGCAGCTTGAGAGTGTCCAATGAGCAGTACTTC. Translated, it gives CASSLRVSNEQYF.

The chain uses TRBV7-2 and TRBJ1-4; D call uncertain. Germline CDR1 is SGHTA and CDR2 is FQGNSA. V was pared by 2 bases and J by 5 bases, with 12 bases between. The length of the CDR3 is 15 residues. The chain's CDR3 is CASSLMIGLNEKLFF. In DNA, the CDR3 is TGTGCCAGCAGCTTAATGATAGGGCTGAATGAAAAACTGTTTTTT. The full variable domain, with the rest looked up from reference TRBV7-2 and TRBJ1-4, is GAGVSQSPSNKVTEKGKDVELRCDPISGHTALYWYRQSLGQGLEFLIYFQGNSAPDKSGLPSDRFSAERTGGSVSTLTIQRTQQEDSAVYLCASSLMIGLNEKLFFGSGTQLSVL.

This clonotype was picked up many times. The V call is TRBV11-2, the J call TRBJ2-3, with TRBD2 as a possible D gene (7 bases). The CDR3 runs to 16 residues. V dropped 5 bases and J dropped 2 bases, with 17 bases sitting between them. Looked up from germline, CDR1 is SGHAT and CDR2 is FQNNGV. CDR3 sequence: CASSPFSGGDTDTQYF. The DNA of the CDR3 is TGTGCCAGCAGCCCCTTCTCGGGGGGCGACACAGATACGCAGTATTTT.

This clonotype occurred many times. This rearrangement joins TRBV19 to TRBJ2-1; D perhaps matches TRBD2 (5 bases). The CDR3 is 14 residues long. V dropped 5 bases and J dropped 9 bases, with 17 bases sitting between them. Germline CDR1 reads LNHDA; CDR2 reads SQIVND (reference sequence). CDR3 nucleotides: TGTGCCAGTAGTCTAACTAGGTCCGGCGGTGAGCAGTTCTTC. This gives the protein CASSLTRSGGEQFF.

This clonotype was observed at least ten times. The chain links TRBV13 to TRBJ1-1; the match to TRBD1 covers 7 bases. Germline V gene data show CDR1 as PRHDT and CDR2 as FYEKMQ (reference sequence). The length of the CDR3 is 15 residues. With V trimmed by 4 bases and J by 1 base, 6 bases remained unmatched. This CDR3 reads CASSYRDSWNTEAFF. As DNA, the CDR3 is TGTGCCAGCAGCTATCGGGACAGCTGGAACACTGAAGCTTTCTTT.

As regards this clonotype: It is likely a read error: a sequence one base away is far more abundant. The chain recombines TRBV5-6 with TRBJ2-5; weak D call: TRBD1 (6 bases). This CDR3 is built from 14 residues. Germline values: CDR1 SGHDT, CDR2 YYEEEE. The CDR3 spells CASSLRTAQETQNF. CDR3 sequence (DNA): TGTGCCAGCAGCCTCCGGACAGCCCAAGAGACCCAGAACTTC.

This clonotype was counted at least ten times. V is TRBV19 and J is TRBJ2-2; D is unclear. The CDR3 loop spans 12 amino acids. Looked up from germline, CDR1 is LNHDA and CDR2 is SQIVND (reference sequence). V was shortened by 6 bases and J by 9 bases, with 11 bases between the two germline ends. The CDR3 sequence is CASRTQDRELFF. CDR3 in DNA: TGTGCCAGTAGAACTCAAGACCGGGAGCTGTTTTTT.

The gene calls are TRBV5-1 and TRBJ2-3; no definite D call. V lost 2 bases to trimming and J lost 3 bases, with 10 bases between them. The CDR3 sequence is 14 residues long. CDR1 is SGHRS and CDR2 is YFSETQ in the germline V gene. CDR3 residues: CASSLNRATDTQYF. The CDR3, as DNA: TGCGCCAGCAGCTTAAACCGGGCTACAGATACGCAGTATTTT.

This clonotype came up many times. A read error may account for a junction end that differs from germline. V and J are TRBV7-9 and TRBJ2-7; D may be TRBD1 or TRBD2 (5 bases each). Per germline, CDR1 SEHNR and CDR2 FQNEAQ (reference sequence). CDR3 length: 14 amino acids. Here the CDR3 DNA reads TGTGCCAGCATCGACACCCGCAATGGGACCAACACGAACTTC. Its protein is CASIDTRNGTNTNF.

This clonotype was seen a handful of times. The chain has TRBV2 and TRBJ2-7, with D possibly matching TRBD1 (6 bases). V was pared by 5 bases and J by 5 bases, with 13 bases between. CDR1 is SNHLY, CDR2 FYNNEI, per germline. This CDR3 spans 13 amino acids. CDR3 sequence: CASSPSGADEQYF. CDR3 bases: TGTGCCAGCAGTCCCTCAGGGGCCGACGAGCAGTACTTC.

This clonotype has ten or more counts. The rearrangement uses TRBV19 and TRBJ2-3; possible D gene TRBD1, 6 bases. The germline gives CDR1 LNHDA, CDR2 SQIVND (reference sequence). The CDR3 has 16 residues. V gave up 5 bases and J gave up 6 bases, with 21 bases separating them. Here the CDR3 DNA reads TGTGCCAGTAGTGGCACCGGATCGGGAACAGGGGATACGCAGTATTTT. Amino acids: CASSGTGSGTGDTQYF. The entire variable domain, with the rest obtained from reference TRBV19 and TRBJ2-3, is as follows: DGGITQSPKYLFRKEGQNVTLSCEQNLNHDAMYWYRQDPGQGLRLIYYSQIVNDFQKGDIAEGYSVSREKKESFPLTVTSAQKNPTAFYLCASSGTGSGTGDTQYFGPGTRLTVL.